Listed here are 2 T cell receptor beta chains from one sample, sequenced in a study of human T cells and chemical hapten exposure. TCRdb re-called the RACE reads through MiXCR, storing one row per CDR3 protein. Among some 90,000 distinct CDR3 sequences listed, approximately 10% were seen once. Time point specified: healthy volunteer bleed at 2 weeks. Researchers extracted total RNA from unfractionated whole blood. The sequencing input was whole blood. All receptors derive from a female donor in good health. Some clones in this sample may be carry-over from other donors' samples.

This clonotype was detected many times. The genes are TRBV7-2 and TRBJ1-2, with D unclear. Germline V gene sequence: CDR1 SGHTA, CDR2 FQGNSA. The CDR3 covers 12 residues. Trimming pared 4 bases from V and 8 bases from J, leaving 11 bases between. The CDR3 sequence is CASSSELGGYTF. CDR3 in DNA: TGTGCCAGCAGCTCGGAGCTTGGGGGCTACACCTTC.

This clonotype came up a few times. This chain joins TRBV2 and TRBJ1-1; no firm D call. V gave up 3 bases and J gave up 4 bases, with 12 bases separating them. The germline V gene encodes CDR1 SNHLY and CDR2 FYNNEI. CDR3 size: 14 residues. The CDR3 DNA reads TGTGCCAGCAGTGATCTGGAGTCGGGCACTGAAGCTTTCTTT. Encoded protein: CASSDLESGTEAFF.